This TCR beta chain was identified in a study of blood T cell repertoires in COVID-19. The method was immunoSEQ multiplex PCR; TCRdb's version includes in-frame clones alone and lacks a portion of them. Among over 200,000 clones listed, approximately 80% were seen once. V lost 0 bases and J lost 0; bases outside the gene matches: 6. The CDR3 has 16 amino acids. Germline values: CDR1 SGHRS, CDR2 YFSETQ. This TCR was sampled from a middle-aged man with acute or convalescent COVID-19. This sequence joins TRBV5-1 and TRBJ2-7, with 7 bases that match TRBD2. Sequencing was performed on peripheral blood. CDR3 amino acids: CASSLAGGPSSYEQYF. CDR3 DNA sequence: TGCGCCAGCAGCTTGGCGGGGGGTCCTAGCTCCTACGAGCAGTACTTC.